The rows below give T cell receptor beta chains drawn from one sample of a study of blood T cell repertoires in COVID-19. The method was immunoSEQ multiplex PCR; TCRdb's version includes in-frame clones alone and lacks a portion of them. The profile shows around 270,000 clones, 75% to 95% of them singletons. Sequences were obtained from peripheral blood. The receptors shown here come from a person aged 18 to 35 with COVID-19, enrolled during active disease. CDR3s include the opening cysteine and the closing phenylalanine or tryptophan. The order of the fields is D gene, J gene, V gene, CDR3 DNA, CDR3 protein. D genes are given only for firm matches.

NA	TRBJ2-3	TRBV6-6	TGTGCCAGCAGTCCGACAGTGTCAACAGATACGCAGTATTTT	CASSPTVSTDTQYF
TRBD1	TRBJ2-3	TRBV27	TGTGCCAGCAGTCCTGGGACAGGGTACAGCACAGATACGCAGTATTTT	CASSPGTGYSTDTQYF
NA	TRBJ2-4	TRBV7-9	TGTGCCAGCAGCGCATCCGGGAGCCCCTCTGACATTCAGTACTTC	CASSASGSPSDIQYF
TRBD2	TRBJ2-3	TRBV5-4	TGTGCCAGCAGCCCATTAGCGGGAGAGGGGACTAGCACAGATACGCAGTATTTT	CASSPLAGEGTSTDTQYF
NA	TRBJ1-4	TRBV2	TGTGCCAGCAGTGTAGACAGTACAAATGAAAAACTGTTTTTT	CASSVDSTNEKLFF
NA	TRBJ2-1	TRBV4-1	TGCGCCAGCAGCCAAGTTTTCCTAGGTTACAATGAGCAGTTCTTC	CASSQVFLGYNEQFF
NA	TRBJ2-1	TRBV9	TGTGCCAGCACCTCCACCTCAGGGGAAATGGCGAATGAGCAGTTCTTC	CASTSTSGEMANEQFF
TRBD2	TRBJ2-1	TRBV6-4	TGTGCCAGCAGCCCCGGGACTAGCAATGAGCAGTTCTTC	CASSPGTSNEQFF
TRBD1	TRBJ1-2	TRBV5-1	TGCGCCAGCAGCTTGGCAACAGGGGAGGCCTATGGCTACACCTTC	CASSLATGEAYGYTF
TRBD1	TRBJ1-2	TRBV5-1	TGCGCCAGCAGCCTAAGCCTCGGGACAGGCTATGGCTACACCTTC	CASSLSLGTGYGYTF